Following are 9 T cell receptor beta chains from one sample sequenced in a study of T cell responses to AZD1222 COVID-19 vaccine (TCRdb year 2021). The receptor library was made with the immunoSEQ multiplex PCR assay. TCRdb re-hosts the immuneACCESS table, in-frame sequences only. Its copies lack some clones; in the studies checked, an unresolved V gene accounts for under half of them, and the cause for the rest is not known. This sample comprises 180,000 or so clones, 85% to 95% of them detected only once. The ten largest clonotypes hold 1% of the sample. Sample time point, as interpreted from the label and publication: about 28 days (+/-7) after the second vaccine dose. The sequences come from peripheral blood, collected 28 days after the second AZD1222 dose. These receptors came from an adult who received the AZD1222 COVID-19 vaccine.

This clone was observed once. This chain links TRBV9 with TRBJ1-2, with TRBD1 matching 7 bases. This CDR3 spans 14 amino acids. V was pared by 2 bases and J by 4 bases, with 5 bases of the junction left unmatched. CDR1 is SGDLS and CDR2 is YYNGEE in the germline V gene. As DNA, the CDR3 is TGTGCCAGCAGCGTTGGGGACAGCCTCTATGGCTACACCTTC. It translates to CASSVGDSLYGYTF.

V is TRBV2 and J is TRBJ1-5, with D hard to call. Germline V CDR1 and CDR2: SNHLY, FYNNEI. With 3 bases removed from V and 1 base from J, the gap between germline ends came to 7 bases. The CDR3 totals 14 residues. The CDR3: CASSDVMSNQPQHF. In DNA form, the CDR3 reads TGTGCCAGCAGTGACGTTATGAGCAATCAGCCCCAGCATTTT.

The chain joins TRBV30 to TRBJ1-1; 7 nucleotides line up with TRBD1. Germline assignment: CDR1 GTSNPN and CDR2 SVGIG (reference sequence). CDR3 length: 12 amino acids. J was trimmed by 11 bases and V by 5 bases; bases with no gene match: 11. CDR3 sequence: CAWAGTVGLAFF. The CDR3 bases are TGTGCCTGGGCCGGGACAGTAGGGTTGGCTTTCTTT.

V gene TRBV7-2 combines with J gene TRBJ2-5; a possible D gene is TRBD1 (6 bases). V was cut by 5 bases and J by 1 base, with 11 bases left in between. This CDR3 is built from 14 residues. Germline lookup yields CDR1 SGHTA and CDR2 FQGNSA. CDR3 sequence: CASSQARGQETQYF. The CDR3, as DNA: TGTGCCAGCAGCCAAGCCAGGGGCCAAGAGACCCAGTACTTC.

This clone was picked up one time. This chain uses TRBV29-1 with TRBJ2-7; 9 bases map to TRBD1. From germline, CDR1 is SQVTM and CDR2 ANQGSEA. V was clipped by 5 bases and J by 7 bases; unmatched bases: 12. The CDR3 is 14 amino acids. The chain's CDR3 is CSVIAGTGSQEQYF. The CDR3 region has the DNA TGCAGCGTTATCGCCGGGACAGGGTCCCAAGAGCAGTACTTC.

The rearrangement links TRBV23-1 to TRBJ2-2; no definite D call. TRBV23-1 is designated an ORF whose function remains uncertain. V lost 1 base and J lost 5, with 14 bases in between. This CDR3 spans 16 amino acids. The CDR3 protein is CASSQYPQRVTGELFF. Here the CDR3 DNA reads TGCGCCAGCAGTCAATATCCACAGAGAGTAACCGGGGAGCTGTTTTTT.

Concerning this clone: The junction departs from the called germline gene at one end, perhaps through a read error. V and J are TRBV5-4 and TRBJ1-1; perhaps TRBD1 as D (6 bases). Germline CDR1 is SGHNT and CDR2 is YYREEE (reference sequence). The CDR3 contains 13 residues. The CDR3 region is CASSFQGNAEAFF. The CDR3 DNA follows: TGTGCCAGCAGCTTTCAGGGGAACGCTGAAGCTTTCTTT.

The chain combines TRBV19 with TRBJ1-3; TRBD1 is a possible D gene (6 bases). Germline CDR1 reads LNHDA; CDR2 reads SQIVND (reference sequence). V was clipped by 10 bases and J by 4 bases, with 17 bases between them. This CDR3 spans 14 amino acids. The CDR3 region has the DNA TGTGCCACCTACCAGACAGGTTCAGGAAACACCATATATTTT. Translation: CATYQTGSGNTIYF.

The CDR3 nucleotides read TGTGCCAGTAGTATCGCGCAGGGTAGGAGCAATCAGCCCCAGCATTTT. As protein: CASSIAQGRSNQPQHF. The chain employs TRBV19 and TRBJ1-5; weak D call: TRBD1 (5 bases). The CDR3 has 16 residues. Germline V gene lookup returns CDR1 LNHDA and CDR2 SQIVND (reference sequence). The V end was cut by 3 bases, the J end by 1 base, with 13 bases between.